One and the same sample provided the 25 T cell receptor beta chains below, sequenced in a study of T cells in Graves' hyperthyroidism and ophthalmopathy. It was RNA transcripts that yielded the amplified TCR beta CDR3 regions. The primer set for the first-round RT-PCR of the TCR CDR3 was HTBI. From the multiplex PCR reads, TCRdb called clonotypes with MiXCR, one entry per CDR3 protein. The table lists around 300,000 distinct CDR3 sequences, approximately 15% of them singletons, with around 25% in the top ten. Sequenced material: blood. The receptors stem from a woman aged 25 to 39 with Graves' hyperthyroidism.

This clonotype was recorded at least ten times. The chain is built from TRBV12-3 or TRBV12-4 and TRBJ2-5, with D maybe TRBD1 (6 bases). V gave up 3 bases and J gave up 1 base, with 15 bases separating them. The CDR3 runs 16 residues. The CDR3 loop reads CASSFLPTGIQETQYF. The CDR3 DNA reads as TGTGCCAGCAGTTTTCTACCAACAGGGATCCAAGAGACCCAGTACTTC.

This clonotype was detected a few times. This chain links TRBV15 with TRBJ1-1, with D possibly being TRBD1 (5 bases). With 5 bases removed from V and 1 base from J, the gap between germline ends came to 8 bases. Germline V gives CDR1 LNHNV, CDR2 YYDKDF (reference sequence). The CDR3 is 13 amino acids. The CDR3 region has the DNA TGTGCCACCAGCCCCGGGACGAACACTGAAGCTTTCTTT. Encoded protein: CATSPGTNTEAFF.

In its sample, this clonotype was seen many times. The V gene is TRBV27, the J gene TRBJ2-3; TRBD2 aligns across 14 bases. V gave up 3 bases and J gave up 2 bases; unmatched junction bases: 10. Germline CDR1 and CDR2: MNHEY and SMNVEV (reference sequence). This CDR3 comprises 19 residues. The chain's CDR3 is CASSFSGTSGSRPTDTQYF. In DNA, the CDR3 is TGTGCCAGCAGTTTTTCCGGGACTAGCGGGAGCAGGCCCACAGATACGCAGTATTTT.

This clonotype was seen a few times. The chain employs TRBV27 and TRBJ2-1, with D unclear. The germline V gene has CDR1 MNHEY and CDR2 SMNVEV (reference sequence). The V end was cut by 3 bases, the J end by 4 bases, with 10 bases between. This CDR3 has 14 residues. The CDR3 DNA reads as TGTGCCAGCAGTTTGGGCCCAGAATACAATGAGCAGTTCTTC. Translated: CASSLGPEYNEQFF.

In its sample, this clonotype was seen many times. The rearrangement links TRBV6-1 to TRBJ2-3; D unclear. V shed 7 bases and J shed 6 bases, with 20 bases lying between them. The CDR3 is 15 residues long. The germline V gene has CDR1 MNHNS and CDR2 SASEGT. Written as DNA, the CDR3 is TGTGCCAGCACCGACACTCTCGAGGAATGGGATACGCAGTATTTT. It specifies CASTDTLEEWDTQYF.

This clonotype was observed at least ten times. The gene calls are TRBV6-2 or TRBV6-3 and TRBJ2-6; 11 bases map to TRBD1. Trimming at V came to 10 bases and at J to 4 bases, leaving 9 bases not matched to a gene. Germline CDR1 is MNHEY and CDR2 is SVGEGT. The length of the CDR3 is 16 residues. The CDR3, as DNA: TGTGCCACCTTCCGGGACAGGGGGGCCGGGGCCAACGTCCTGACTTTC. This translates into CATFRDRGAGANVLTF.

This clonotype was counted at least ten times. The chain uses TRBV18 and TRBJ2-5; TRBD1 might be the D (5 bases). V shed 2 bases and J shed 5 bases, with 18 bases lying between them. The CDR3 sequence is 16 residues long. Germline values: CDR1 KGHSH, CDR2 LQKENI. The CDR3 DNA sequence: TGTGCCAGCTCACCAATCCAGTCTCAGTCAGGGGAGACCCAGTACTTC. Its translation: CASSPIQSQSGETQYF.

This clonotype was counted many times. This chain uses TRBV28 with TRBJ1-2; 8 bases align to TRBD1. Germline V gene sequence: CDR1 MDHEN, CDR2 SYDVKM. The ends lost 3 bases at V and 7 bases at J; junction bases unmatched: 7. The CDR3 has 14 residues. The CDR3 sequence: CASSFSGGEGGYTF. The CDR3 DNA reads TGTGCCAGCAGTTTCTCAGGGGGCGAGGGTGGCTACACCTTC.

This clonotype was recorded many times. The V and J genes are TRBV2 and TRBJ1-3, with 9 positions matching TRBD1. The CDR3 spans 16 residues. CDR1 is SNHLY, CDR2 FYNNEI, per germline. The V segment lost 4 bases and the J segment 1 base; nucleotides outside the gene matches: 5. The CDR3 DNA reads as TGTGCCAGCAGTGGACTGGGGACAGGGTCTGGAAACACCATATATTTT. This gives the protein CASSGLGTGSGNTIYF.

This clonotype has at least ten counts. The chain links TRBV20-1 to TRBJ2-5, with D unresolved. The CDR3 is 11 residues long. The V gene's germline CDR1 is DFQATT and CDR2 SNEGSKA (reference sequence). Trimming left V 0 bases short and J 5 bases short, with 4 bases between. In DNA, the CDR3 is TGCAGTGCTAGAGAGCATGAGACCCAGTACTTC. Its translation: CSAREHETQYF.

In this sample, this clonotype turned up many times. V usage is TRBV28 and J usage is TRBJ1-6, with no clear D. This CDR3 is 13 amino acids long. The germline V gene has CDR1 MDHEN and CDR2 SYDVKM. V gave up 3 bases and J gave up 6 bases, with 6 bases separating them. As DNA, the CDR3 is TGTGCCAGCAGTTTTTTGGTTAATTCACCCCTCCACTTT. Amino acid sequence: CASSFLVNSPLHF.

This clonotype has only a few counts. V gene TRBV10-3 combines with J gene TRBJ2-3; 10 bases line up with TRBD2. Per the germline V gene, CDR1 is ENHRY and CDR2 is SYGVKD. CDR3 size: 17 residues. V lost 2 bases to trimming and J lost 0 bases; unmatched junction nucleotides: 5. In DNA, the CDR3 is TGTGCCATCAGTGAGCCTAGGGGACTAGCGAGCACAGATACGCAGTATTTT. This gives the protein CAISEPRGLASTDTQYF.

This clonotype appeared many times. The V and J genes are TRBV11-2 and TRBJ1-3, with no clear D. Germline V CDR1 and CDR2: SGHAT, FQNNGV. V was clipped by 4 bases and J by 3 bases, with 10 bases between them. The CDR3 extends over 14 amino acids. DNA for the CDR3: TGTGCCAGCAGCTCTTGGATACATGGAAACACCATATATTTT. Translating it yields CASSSWIHGNTIYF.

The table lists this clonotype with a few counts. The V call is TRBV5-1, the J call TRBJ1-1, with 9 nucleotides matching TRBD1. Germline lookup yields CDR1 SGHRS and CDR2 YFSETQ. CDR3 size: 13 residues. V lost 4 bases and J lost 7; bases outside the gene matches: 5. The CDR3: CASSIQGAREAFF. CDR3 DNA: TGCGCCAGCAGCATACAGGGGGCTCGTGAAGCTTTCTTT.

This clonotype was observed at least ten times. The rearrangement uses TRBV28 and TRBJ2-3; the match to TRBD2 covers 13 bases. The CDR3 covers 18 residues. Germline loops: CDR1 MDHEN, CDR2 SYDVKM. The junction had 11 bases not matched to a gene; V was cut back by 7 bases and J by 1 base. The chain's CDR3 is CASTLTSGRAVGTDTQYF. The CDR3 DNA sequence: TGTGCCAGCACCCTAACTAGCGGGAGGGCCGTCGGCACAGATACGCAGTATTTT.

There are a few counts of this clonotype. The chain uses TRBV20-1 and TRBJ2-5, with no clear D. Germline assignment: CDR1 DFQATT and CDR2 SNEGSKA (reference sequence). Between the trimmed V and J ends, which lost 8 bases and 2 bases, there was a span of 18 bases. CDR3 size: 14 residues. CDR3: CSIPGQSLQETQYF. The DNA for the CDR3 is TGCAGTATTCCGGGCCAAAGTCTACAAGAGACCCAGTACTTC.

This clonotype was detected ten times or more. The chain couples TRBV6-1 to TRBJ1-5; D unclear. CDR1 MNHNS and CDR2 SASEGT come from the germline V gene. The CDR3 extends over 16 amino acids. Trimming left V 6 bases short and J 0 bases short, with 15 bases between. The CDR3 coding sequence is TGTGCCAGCAGGGGAAGGGCCGAAGATAGCAATCAGCCCCAGCATTTT. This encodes CASRGRAEDSNQPQHF.

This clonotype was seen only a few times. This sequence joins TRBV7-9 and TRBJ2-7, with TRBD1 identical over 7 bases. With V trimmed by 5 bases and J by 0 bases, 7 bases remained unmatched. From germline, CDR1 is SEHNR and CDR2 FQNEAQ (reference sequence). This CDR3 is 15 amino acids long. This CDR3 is CASSTMDRSSYEQYF. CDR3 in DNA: TGTGCCAGCAGCACGATGGACAGGAGCTCCTACGAGCAGTACTTC.

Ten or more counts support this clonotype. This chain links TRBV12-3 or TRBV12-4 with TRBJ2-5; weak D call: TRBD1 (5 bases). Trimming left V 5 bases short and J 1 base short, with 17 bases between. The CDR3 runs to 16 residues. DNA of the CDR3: TGTGCCAGCAGTACCAACCCAAGGGGAATCCAAGAGACCCAGTACTTC. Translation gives CASSTNPRGIQETQYF.

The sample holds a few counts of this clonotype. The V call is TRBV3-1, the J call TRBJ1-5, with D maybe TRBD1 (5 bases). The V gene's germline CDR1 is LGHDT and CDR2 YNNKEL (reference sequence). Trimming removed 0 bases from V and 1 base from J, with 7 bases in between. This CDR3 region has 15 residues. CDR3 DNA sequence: TGTGCCAGCAGCCAAGAATGGGGGAGCAATCAGCCCCAGCATTTT. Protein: CASSQEWGSNQPQHF. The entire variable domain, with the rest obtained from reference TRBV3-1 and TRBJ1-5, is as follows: DTAVSQTPKYLVTQMGNDKSIKCEQNLGHDTMYWYKQDSKKFLKIMFSYNNKELIINETVPNRFSPKSPDKAHLNLHINSLELGDSAVYFCASSQEWGSNQPQHFGDGTRLSIL.

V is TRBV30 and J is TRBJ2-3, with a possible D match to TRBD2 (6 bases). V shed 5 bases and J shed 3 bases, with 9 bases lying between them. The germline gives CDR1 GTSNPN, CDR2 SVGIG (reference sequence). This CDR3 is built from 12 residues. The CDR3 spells CAWGGETDTQYF. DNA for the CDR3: TGTGCCTGGGGAGGGGAAACAGATACGCAGTATTTT.

CDR3 loop: CASSYSVPGLAGEQFF. CDR3 in DNA: TGTGCCAGCAGTTACTCGGTACCGGGACTAGCGGGGGAGCAGTTCTTC. The chain carries TRBV27 and TRBJ2-1; 13 nucleotides line up with TRBD2. Germline loops: CDR1 MNHEY, CDR2 SMNVEV (reference sequence). V trimming: 4 bases; J trimming: 10 bases; junction bases outside the gene matches: 10. This CDR3 has 16 amino acids.

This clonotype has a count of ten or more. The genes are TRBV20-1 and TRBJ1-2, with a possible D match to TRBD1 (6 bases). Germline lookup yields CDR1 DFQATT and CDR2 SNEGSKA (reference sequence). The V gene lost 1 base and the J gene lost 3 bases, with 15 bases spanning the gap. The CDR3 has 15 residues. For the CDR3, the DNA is TGCAGTGCTAGAGTGGTCGCAGGGGCCCACTATGGCTACACCTTC. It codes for CSARVVAGAHYGYTF.

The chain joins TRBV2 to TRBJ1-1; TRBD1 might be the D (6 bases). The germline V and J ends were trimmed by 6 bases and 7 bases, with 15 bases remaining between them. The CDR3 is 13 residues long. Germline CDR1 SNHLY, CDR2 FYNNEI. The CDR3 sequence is CASRRDNRIEAFF. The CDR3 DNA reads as TGTGCCAGCAGGCGGGACAACCGGATTGAAGCTTTCTTT. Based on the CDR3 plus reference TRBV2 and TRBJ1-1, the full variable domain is EPEVTQTPSHQVTQMGQEVILRCVPISNHLYFYWYRQILGQKVEFLVSFYNNEISEKSEIFDDQFSVERPDGSNFTLKIRSTKLEDSAMYFCASRRDNRIEAFFGQGTRLTVV.

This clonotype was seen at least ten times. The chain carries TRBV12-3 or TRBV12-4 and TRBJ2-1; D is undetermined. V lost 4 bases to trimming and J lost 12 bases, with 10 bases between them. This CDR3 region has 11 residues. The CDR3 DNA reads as TGTGCCAGCAGTTCGAGAATGAGGCAGTTCTTC. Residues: CASSSRMRQFF.